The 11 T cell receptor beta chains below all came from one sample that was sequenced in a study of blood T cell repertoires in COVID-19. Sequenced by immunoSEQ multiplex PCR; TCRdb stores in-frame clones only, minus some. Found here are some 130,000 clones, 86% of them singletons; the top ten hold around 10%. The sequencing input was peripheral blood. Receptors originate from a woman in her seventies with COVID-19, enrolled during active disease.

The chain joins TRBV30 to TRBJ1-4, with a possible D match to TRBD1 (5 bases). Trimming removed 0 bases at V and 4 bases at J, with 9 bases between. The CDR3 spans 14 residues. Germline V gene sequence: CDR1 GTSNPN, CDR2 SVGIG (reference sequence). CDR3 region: CAWSVRGGNEKLFF. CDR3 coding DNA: TGTGCCTGGAGTGTACGGGGGGGTAATGAAAAACTGTTTTTT.

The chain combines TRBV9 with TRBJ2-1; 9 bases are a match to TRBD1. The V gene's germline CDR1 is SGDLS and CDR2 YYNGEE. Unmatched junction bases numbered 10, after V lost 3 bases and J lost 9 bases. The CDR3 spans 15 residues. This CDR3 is CASSAFGTGIVEQFF. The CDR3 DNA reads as TGTGCCAGCAGCGCGTTCGGGACAGGGATCGTTGAGCAGTTCTTC.

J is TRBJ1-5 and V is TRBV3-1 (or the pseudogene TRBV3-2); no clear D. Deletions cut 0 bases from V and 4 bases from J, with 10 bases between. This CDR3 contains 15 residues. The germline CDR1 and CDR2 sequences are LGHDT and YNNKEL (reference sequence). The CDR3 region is CASSQDSGINQPQHF. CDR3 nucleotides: TGTGCCAGCAGCCAAGATTCAGGTATTAATCAGCCCCAGCATTTT.

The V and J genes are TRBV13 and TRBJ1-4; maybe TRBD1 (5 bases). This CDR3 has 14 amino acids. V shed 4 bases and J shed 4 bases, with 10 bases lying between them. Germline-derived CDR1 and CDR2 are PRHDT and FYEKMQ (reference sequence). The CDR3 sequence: CASSSRGVNEKLFF. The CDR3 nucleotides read TGTGCCAGCAGCTCCCGGGGGGTTAATGAAAAACTGTTTTTT. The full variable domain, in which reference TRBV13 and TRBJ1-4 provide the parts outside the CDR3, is AAGVIQSPRHLIKEKRETATLKCYPIPRHDTVYWYQQGPGQDPQFLISFYEKMQSDKGSIPDRFSAQQFSDYHSELNMSSLELGDSALYFCASSSRGVNEKLFFGSGTQLSVL.

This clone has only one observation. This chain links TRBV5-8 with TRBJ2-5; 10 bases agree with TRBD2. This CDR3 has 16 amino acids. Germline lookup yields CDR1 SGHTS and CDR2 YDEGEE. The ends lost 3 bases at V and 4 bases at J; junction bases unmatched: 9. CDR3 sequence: CASSSRIAGGSETQYF. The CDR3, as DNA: TGTGCCAGCAGCTCTCGGATAGCGGGGGGATCAGAGACCCAGTACTTC.

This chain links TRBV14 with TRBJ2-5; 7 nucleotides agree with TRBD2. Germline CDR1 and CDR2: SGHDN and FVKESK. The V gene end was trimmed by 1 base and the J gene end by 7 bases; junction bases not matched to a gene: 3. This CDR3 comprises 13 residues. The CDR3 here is CASSQVREGTQYF. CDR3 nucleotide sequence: TGTGCCAGCAGCCAAGTCAGGGAGGGGACCCAGTACTTC.

In DNA, the CDR3 is TGTGCCTGGAGTGTGGGCATCAACACTGAAGCTTTCTTT. Amino acids: CAWSVGINTEAFF. V gene TRBV30 combines with J gene TRBJ1-1; D uncertain. Trimming took off 0 bases at V and 2 bases at J, with 7 bases between the two ends. CDR3 size: 13 residues. CDR1 is GTSNPN, CDR2 SVGIG, per germline (reference sequence).

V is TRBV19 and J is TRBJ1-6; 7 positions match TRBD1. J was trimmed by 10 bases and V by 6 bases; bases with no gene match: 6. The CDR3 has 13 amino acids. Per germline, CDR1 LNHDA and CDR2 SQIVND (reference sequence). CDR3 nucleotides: TGTGCCAGTAGCTCGGGACAGAAATCACCCCTCCACTTT. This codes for CASSSGQKSPLHF. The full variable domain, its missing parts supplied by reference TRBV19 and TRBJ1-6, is DGGITQSPKYLFRKEGQNVTLSCEQNLNHDAMYWYRQDPGQGLRLIYYSQIVNDFQKGDIAEGYSVSREKKESFPLTVTSAQKNPTAFYLCASSSGQKSPLHFGNGTRLTVT.

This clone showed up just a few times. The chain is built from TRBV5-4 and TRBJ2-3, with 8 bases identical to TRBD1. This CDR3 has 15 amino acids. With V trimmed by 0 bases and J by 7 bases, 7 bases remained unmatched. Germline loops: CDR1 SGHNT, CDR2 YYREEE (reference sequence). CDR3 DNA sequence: TGTGCCAGCAGCTTGGAGACAGGGGCGTTGAATACGCAGTATTTT. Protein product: CASSLETGALNTQYF.

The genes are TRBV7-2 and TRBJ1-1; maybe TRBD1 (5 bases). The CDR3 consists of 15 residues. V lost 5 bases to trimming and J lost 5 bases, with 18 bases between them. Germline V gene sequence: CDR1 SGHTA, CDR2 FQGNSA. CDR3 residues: CASSPPGGTRTEAFF. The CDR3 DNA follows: TGTGCCAGCAGCCCTCCCGGGGGGACGCGGACTGAAGCTTTCTTT.

The DNA for the CDR3 is TGTGCCAGCAGCCCATCCAGGGTTAACTATGGCTACACCTTC. It translates to CASSPSRVNYGYTF. The J gene is TRBJ1-2, the V gene TRBV5-4, with D perhaps matching TRBD1 (5 bases). This CDR3 has 14 residues. V was shortened by 4 bases and J by 1 base, with 11 bases between the two germline ends. From germline, CDR1 is SGHNT and CDR2 YYREEE (reference sequence).